Below, 9 T cell receptor beta chains from the same sample are listed, as sequenced in a study of multiple sclerosis patients with progressive multifocal leukoencephalopathy. The sample's time point: 12 to 13 months of natalizumab therapy. Using immunoSEQ multiplex PCR, the repertoire was profiled, and TCRdb retains in-frame clones only, with some absent. In the table there are 20,000 to 30,000 clones, 85% to 95% of which are singletons. This material consisted of PBMCs, taken from a patient treated with natalizumab. The receptors were sampled from a man aged 30 to 45 with multiple sclerosis.

Only one count was recorded for this clone. The chain links TRBV30 to TRBJ1-2; D is ambiguous. Germline V gives CDR1 GTSNPN, CDR2 SVGIG (reference sequence). This CDR3 has 18 amino acids. Trimming left V 3 bases short and J 7 bases short, with 30 bases between. In DNA, the CDR3 is TGTGCCTGGAGGATGGGAGCGGACGCTGTATATGATGGTAGTGGCTACACCTTC. This sequence encodes CAWRMGADAVYDGSGYTF.

This clone was picked up a small number of times. V is TRBV27 and J is TRBJ2-7, with D tentatively TRBD1 or TRBD2 (5 bases each). This CDR3 is 13 amino acids long. Germline CDR1 is MNHEY and CDR2 is SMNVEV (reference sequence). The V end lost 1 base, the J end lost 6 bases, and 10 bases lay between the germline ends. The chain's CDR3 is CASSLFPGTEQYF. The DNA for the CDR3 is TGTGCCAGCAGTTTATTTCCAGGGACCGAGCAGTACTTC.

V usage is TRBV2 and J usage is TRBJ2-3, with 7 bases matching TRBD2. V lost 7 bases and J lost 0; bases outside the gene matches: 16. Germline-derived CDR1 and CDR2 are SNHLY and FYNNEI. CDR3 length: 18 amino acids. The CDR3 coding sequence is TGTGCCAGCACCAATGGGATCGGGGGAGCGGGGAGCACAGATACGCAGTATTTT. As protein: CASTNGIGGAGSTDTQYF.

V usage is TRBV15 and J usage is TRBJ2-1; D could derive from TRBD1 or TRBD2 (5 bases each). The germline CDR1 and CDR2 sequences are LNHNV and YYDKDF (reference sequence). The CDR3 contains 18 residues. The V end was cut by 6 bases, the J end by 0 bases, with 21 bases between. CDR3 sequence: CATSIPRGVSSSYNEQFF. DNA for the CDR3: TGTGCCACCAGTATTCCCCGGGGCGTTTCAAGCTCCTACAATGAGCAGTTCTTC.

The rearrangement uses TRBV11-3 and TRBJ2-3, with 13 positions matching TRBD2. V shed 5 bases, J shed 1 base, and the junction held 3 bases outside the gene matches. This CDR3 is built from 16 residues. Germline V gene sequence: CDR1 SGHNT, CDR2 YENEEA. CDR3 loop: CASSPGTSGGTDTQYF. As DNA, the CDR3 is TGTGCCAGCAGCCCGGGGACTAGCGGGGGCACAGATACGCAGTATTTT. Supplemented by reference TRBV11-3 and TRBJ2-3, the full variable domain reads EAGVVQSPRYKIIEKKQPVAFWCNPISGHNTLYWYLQNLGQGPELLIRYENEEAVDDSQLPKDRFSAERLKGVDSTLKIQPAELGDSAVYLCASSPGTSGGTDTQYFGPGTRLTVL.

V is TRBV7-6 and J is TRBJ2-6; D uncertain. The germline CDR1 and CDR2 sequences are SGHVS and FNYEAQ. The CDR3 contains 14 residues. Trimming removed 5 bases at V and 4 bases at J, with 9 bases between. The CDR3: CASSPLGGANVLTF. CDR3 in DNA: TGTGCCAGCAGCCCCCTGGGCGGGGCCAACGTCCTGACTTTC.

This sequence joins TRBV9 and TRBJ1-2; 7 bases line up with TRBD1. Germline CDR1 and CDR2: SGDLS and YYNGEE. V lost 3 bases and J lost 0; bases outside the gene matches: 14. The CDR3 runs to 18 residues. CDR3 amino acids: CASSGPSRDSPPNYGYTF. The CDR3 DNA reads as TGTGCCAGCAGCGGCCCTTCCCGGGACAGCCCTCCTAACTATGGCTACACCTTC.

The chain carries TRBV1 and TRBJ2-7; TRBD1, the table's D call, was not compared with the DNA. TRBV1 is reported as a pseudogene. This CDR3 comprises 19 residues. The CDR3 loop is CTSSEEGGQGNKTSYEQYV. The CDR3 nucleotides read TGCACCAGCAGCGAAGAGGGTGGGCAGGGGAACAAGACTTCCTACGAGCAGTACGTC.

The chain uses TRBV9 and TRBJ2-1; D is uncertain. Germline CDR1 and CDR2: SGDLS and YYNGEE. The V gene lost 4 bases and the J gene lost 7 bases, with 15 bases spanning the gap. The CDR3 totals 14 residues. The CDR3 DNA is TGTGCCAGCAGCCCTGACCCCACCTGGAATGAGCAGTTCTTC. It is translated as CASSPDPTWNEQFF.